Reported below is one TCR beta chain. The data stem from a study of human T cells and chemical hapten exposure. Germline values: CDR1 MGHDK, CDR2 SYGVNS. J lost 2 bases, V lost 3 bases, and 4 bases had no gene match. There are 15 residues in the CDR3. TCRdb re-called the RACE reads through MiXCR, storing one row per CDR3 protein. The sample holds about 84,000 distinct CDR3 sequences, approximately 10% seen once. The time point was: patch test 3, about 24 weeks after DPC sensitization. The sample's treatment: therapeutic diphenylcyclopropenone sensitization with weekly scalp DPC. V gene TRBV25-1 combines with J gene TRBJ2-3, with 8 bases matching TRBD1. The receptor was derived from a woman aged 45 to 65 with alopecia areata. Some clones in this sample may be carry-over from other donors' samples. Sequences were derived from whole blood, sampled in connection with sensitization to the hapten diphenylcyclopropenone (DPC). Written as DNA, the CDR3 is TGTGCCAGCAGTGACAGGGGGCGCGCCACAGATACGCAGTATTTT. Translation gives CASSDRGRATDTQYF.